This T cell receptor (beta chain) was sequenced for a study of CD8 T cells in ankylosing spondylitis. Broader study findings: Enrichment of disease-linked clones was reportedly significant in matched ankylosing spondylitis synovial fluid. As for the disease-linked clones, they showed a CD8+ phenotype and occurred at relatively low frequencies in peripheral blood. Within ankylosing spondylitis blood, a TCR beta motif made up of several highly homologous variants appeared to be characteristic.

The sample holds a few counts of this clonotype. The antigen is not known. From germline, CDR1 is SEHNR and CDR2 FQNEAQ (reference sequence). The V end lost 4 bases, the J end lost 6 bases, and 19 bases lay between the germline ends. The CDR3 is 16 amino acids. TCRdb processed the 5' RACE reads anew with MiXCR; each CDR3 protein has one entry. The data contain 150,000 to 250,000 distinct CDR3 sequences, 9.5% to 15% of them singletons. Sequenced input: blood, either unsorted or a sorted T cell fraction (not recorded which). This clonotype originated in a male donor with ankylosing spondylitis or in good health (not recorded which). The chain uses TRBV7-9 and TRBJ2-1, with a weak D call TRBD1 (6 bases). The CDR3 loop is CASSYPPGQPLNEQFF. CDR3 sequence (DNA): TGTGCCAGCAGCTACCCCCCTGGACAGCCACTCAATGAGCAGTTCTTC.